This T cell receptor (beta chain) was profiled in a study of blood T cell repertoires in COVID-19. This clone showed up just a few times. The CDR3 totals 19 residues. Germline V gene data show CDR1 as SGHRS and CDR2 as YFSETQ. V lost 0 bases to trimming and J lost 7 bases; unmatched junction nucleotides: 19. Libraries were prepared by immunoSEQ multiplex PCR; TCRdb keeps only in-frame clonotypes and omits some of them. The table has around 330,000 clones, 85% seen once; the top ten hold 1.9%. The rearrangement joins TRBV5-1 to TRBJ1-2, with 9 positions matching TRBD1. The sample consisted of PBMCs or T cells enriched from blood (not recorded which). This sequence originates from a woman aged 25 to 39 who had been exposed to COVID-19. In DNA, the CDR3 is TGCGCCAGCAGCTTGGTGTCTGGGACAGGGCATTTTTTCTCGTTTGGCTACACCTTC. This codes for CASSLVSGTGHFFSFGYTF. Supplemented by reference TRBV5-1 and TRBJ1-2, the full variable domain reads KAGVTQTPRYLIKTRGQQVTLSCSPISGHRSVSWYQQTPGQGLQFLFEYFSETQRNKGNFPGRFSGRQFSNSRSEMNVSTLELGDSALYLCASSLVSGTGHFFSFGYTFGSGTRLTVV.